This T cell receptor beta chain came from a study of early T cells in non-severe SARS-CoV-2 infection. The study's findings and limits: Matches to VDJdb favored anti-spike CD8 responses and missed private and CD4 specificities.

Germline trimming cut 3 bases from V and 8 bases from J; bases unmatched to any gene: 6. CDR3 length: 14 residues. CDR1 and CDR2 (germline): SGHRS, YFSETQ. Unique molecular identifiers were attached to individual cDNA molecules. TCRdb reprocessed the 5' RACE reads via MiXCR and lists one record per CDR3 protein. The sample shows around 53,000 distinct CDR3 sequences, roughly 9.8% of them seen only once. Regarding this clonotype: Its antigen remains unknown.

This TCR came from an adult who was a healthcare worker with PCR-confirmed SARS-CoV-2 infection or an uninfected control (not recorded which). The chain has TRBV5-1 and TRBJ1-4; 8 nucleotides align to TRBD1. The sequenced sample was whole blood. The CDR3 region has the DNA TGCGCCAGCAGCTCCGGGACAGGATTGGAAAAACTGTTTTTT. Protein sequence: CASSSGTGLEKLFF.